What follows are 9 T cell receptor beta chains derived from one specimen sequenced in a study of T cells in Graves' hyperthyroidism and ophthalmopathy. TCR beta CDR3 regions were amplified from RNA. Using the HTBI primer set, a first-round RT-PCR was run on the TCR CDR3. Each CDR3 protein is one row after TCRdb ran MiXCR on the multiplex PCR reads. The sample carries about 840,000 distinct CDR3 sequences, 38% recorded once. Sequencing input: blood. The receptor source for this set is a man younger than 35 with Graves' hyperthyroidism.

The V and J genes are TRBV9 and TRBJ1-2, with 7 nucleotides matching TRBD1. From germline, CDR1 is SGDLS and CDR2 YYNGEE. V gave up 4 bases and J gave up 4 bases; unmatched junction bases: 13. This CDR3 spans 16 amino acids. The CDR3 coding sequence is TGTGCCAGCAGCCAAGTCGTAGGAGGGGGCATCTATGGCTACACCTTC. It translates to CASSQVVGGGIYGYTF.

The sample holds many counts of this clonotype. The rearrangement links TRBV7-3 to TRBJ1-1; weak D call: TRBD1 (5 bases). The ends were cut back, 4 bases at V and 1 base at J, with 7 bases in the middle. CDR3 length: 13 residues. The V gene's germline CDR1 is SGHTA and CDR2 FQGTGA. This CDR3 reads CASSWDQNTEAFF. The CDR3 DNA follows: TGTGCCAGCAGCTGGGACCAGAACACTGAAGCTTTCTTT.

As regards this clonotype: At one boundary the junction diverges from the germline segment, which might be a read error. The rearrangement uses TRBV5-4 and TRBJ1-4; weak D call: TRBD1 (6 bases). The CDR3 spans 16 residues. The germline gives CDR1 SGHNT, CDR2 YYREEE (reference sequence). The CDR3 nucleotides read TGCGCCAGCAGCGGGGGCCCGGGAACAACTAATGAAAAACTGTTTTTT. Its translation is CASSGGPGTTNEKLFF. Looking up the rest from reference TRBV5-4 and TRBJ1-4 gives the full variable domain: ETGVTQSPTHLIKTRGQQVTLRCSSQSGHNTVSWYQQALGQGPQFIFQYYREEENGRGNFPPRFSGLQFPNYSSELNVNALELDDSALYLCASSGGPGTTNEKLFFGSGTQLSVL.

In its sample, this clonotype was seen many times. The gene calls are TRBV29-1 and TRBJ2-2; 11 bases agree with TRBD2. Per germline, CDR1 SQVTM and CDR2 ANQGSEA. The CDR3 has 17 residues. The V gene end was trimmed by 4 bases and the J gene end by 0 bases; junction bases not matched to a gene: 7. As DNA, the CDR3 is TGCAGCGTTGGAGGGTTAGCGGGAGGGCCGAACACCGGGGAGCTGTTTTTT. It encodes CSVGGLAGGPNTGELFF.

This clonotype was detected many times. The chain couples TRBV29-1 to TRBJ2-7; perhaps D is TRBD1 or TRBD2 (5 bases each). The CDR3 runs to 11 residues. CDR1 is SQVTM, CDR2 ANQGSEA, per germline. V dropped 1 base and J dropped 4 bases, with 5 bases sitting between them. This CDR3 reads CSVEGGYEQYF. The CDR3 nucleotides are TGCAGCGTTGAAGGGGGGTACGAGCAGTACTTC.

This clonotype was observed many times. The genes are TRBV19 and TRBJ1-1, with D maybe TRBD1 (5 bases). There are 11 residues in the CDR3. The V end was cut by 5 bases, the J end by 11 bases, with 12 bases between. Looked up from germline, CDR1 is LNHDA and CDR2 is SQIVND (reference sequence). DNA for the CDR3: TGTGCCAGTAGTGAGGCAGGGCCGGCTTTCTTT. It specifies CASSEAGPAFF.

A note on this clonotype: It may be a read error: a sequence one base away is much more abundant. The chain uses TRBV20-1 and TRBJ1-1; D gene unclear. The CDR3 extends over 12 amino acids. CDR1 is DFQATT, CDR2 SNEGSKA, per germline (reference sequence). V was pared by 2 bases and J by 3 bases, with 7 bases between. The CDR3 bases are TGCAGTGCTAGACAGGATTACACTGAAGCTTTCTTT. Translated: CSARQDYTEAFF.

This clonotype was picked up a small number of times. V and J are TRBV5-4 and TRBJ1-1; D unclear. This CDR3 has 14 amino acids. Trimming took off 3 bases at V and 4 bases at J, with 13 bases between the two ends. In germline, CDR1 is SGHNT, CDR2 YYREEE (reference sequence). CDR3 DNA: TGTGCCAGCAGCTCGGACCTCATGGGCACTGAAGCTTTCTTT. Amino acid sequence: CASSSDLMGTEAFF.

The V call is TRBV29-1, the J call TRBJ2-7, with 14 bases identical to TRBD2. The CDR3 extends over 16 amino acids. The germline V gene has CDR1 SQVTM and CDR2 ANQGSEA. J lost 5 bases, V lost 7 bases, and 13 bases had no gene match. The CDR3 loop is CSGASGTSGSSHEQYF. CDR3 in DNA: TGCAGCGGCGCCTCCGGGACTAGCGGGAGTTCCCACGAGCAGTACTTC.